Shown below are 17 T cell receptor beta chains from a single sample sequenced in a study of long-term antiretroviral therapy in people with HIV. They ran version v3.0 of the immunoSEQ assay at survey level. The protocol was immunoSEQ multiplex PCR, while the TCRdb copy is restricted to in-frame clones and leaves out a portion. Seen here are over 30,000 clones, roughly four fifths observed once, and the top ten hold about 6%. Source: unsorted PBMCs, taken 0.6 years after starting antiretroviral therapy. Receptors were obtained from a man aged 18 to 35 with HIV.

The sample holds a few counts of this clone. The V and J genes are TRBV11-3 and TRBJ1-1; D remains unclear. The germline gives CDR1 SGHNT, CDR2 YENEEA. Deletions cut 2 bases from V and 5 bases from J, with 6 bases between. This CDR3 is built from 12 residues. CDR3 loop: CASSLRMTEAFF. CDR3 coding DNA: TGTGCCAGCAGCTTAAGGATGACTGAAGCTTTCTTT.

This chain links TRBV19 with TRBJ1-2; the match to TRBD1 covers 8 bases. V lost 7 bases to trimming and J lost 7 bases; unmatched junction nucleotides: 20. The CDR3 extends over 17 amino acids. Germline loops: CDR1 LNHDA, CDR2 SQIVND (reference sequence). Written as DNA, the CDR3 is TGTGCCAGTATTCCAGAAGACAGGGGTAAGGTTGTTCGTGGCTACACCTTC. The encoded protein is CASIPEDRGKVVRGYTF.

The chain recombines TRBV7-3 with TRBJ2-3; 9 bases map to TRBD2. CDR1 and CDR2 from the germline V gene are SGHTA and FQGTGA. Trimming cost V 3 bases and J 4 bases; bases outside gene matches: 5. The CDR3 covers 15 residues. The CDR3 sequence: CASSFGGGAPDTQYF. CDR3 nucleotides: TGTGCCAGCAGCTTTGGCGGGGGGGCTCCAGATACGCAGTATTTT.

V usage is TRBV14 and J usage is TRBJ2-1; tentatively, D is TRBD2 (6 bases). V was shortened by 4 bases and J by 9 bases, with 25 bases between the two germline ends. Germline CDR1 reads SGHDN; CDR2 reads FVKESK. The CDR3 totals 17 residues. This CDR3 is CASSPRDWLNRDSEQFF. CDR3 nucleotides: TGTGCCAGCAGCCCGAGGGACTGGCTGAACCGCGACAGTGAGCAGTTCTTC.

The genes are TRBV11-2 and TRBJ1-1; D gene ambiguous. The germline V gene encodes CDR1 SGHAT and CDR2 FQNNGV. The germline V and J ends were trimmed by 1 base and 1 base, with 7 bases remaining between them. CDR3 length equals 14 residues. The CDR3 sequence is CASSLGTGNTEAFF. The CDR3, as DNA: TGTGCCAGCAGCTTAGGGACGGGGAACACTGAAGCTTTCTTT.

This chain uses TRBV28 with TRBJ2-1; D uncertain. CDR1 is MDHEN, CDR2 SYDVKM, per germline. The CDR3 sequence is 11 residues long. V was pared by 6 bases and J by 8 bases, with 8 bases between. The CDR3 DNA reads as TGTGCCAGCAGCCGAAAATATGAGCAGTTCTTC. Its protein is CASSRKYEQFF.

This clone was picked up one time. The J gene is TRBJ1-2, the V gene TRBV19; 8 bases are shared with TRBD1. With 7 bases clipped from V and 11 bases from J, the junction kept 9 bases outside the gene matches. This CDR3 region has 12 residues. Germline loops: CDR1 LNHDA, CDR2 SQIVND (reference sequence). The CDR3 sequence is CASTLGQDWYTF. CDR3 DNA sequence: TGTGCCAGTACCCTGGGACAGGACTGGTACACCTTC.

V and J are TRBV15 and TRBJ2-7, with D tentatively TRBD2 (7 bases). The V gene's germline CDR1 is LNHNV and CDR2 YYDKDF (reference sequence). V was clipped by 3 bases and J by 7 bases, with 16 bases between them. The CDR3 totals 14 residues. The CDR3 here is CATSREGGGREQYF. In DNA form, the CDR3 reads TGTGCCACCAGCAGGGAAGGGGGGGGGCGTGAGCAGTACTTC.

The chain employs TRBV7-2 and TRBJ2-3; TRBD2 aligns across 8 bases. V was clipped by 1 base and J by 4 bases; unmatched bases: 7. This CDR3 is built from 16 residues. Germline lookup yields CDR1 SGHTA and CDR2 FQGNSA. This chain's CDR3 is CASSLGTGGTSDTQYF. The CDR3 region has the DNA TGTGCCAGCAGCTTAGGTACGGGAGGGACCTCAGATACGCAGTATTTT.

The CDR3 reads CASSMGGWENIQYF. The CDR3, as DNA: TGTGCCAGTAGTATGGGCGGGTGGGAAAACATTCAGTACTTC. This chain joins TRBV19 and TRBJ2-4; a possible D gene is TRBD2 (5 bases). CDR1 is LNHDA, CDR2 SQIVND, per germline (reference sequence). The V end was cut by 3 bases, the J end by 5 bases, with 11 bases between. This CDR3 spans 14 amino acids.

The CDR3 sequence: CASSAGGDYEQYF. CDR3 DNA: TGTGCCAGTTCTGCGGGAGGGGACTACGAGCAGTACTTC. The chain joins TRBV19 to TRBJ2-7; 9 bases map to TRBD2. Germline CDR1 LNHDA, CDR2 SQIVND (reference sequence). CDR3 size: 13 residues. The J segment lost 3 bases and the V segment lost 8 bases, leaving 5 bases of the junction unmatched.

This sequence joins TRBV4-3 and TRBJ1-1; possible D gene TRBD1, 5 bases. CDR3 size: 15 residues. Germline values: CDR1 LGHNA, CDR2 YSLEER. The V and J ends lost 0 bases and 3 bases respectively, with 11 bases between them. The chain's CDR3 is CASSQEGRGDTEAFF. The CDR3 DNA sequence: TGCGCCAGCAGCCAAGAGGGCCGAGGGGACACTGAAGCTTTCTTT.

The rearrangement joins TRBV5-6 to TRBJ1-1; D ambiguous. Germline CDR1 and CDR2: SGHDT and YYEEEE. The ends were cut back, 0 bases at V and 1 base at J, with 4 bases in the middle. This CDR3 contains 13 residues. CDR3 in DNA: TGTGCCAGCAGCTTGGGTGGGAACACTGAAGCTTTCTTT. Protein product: CASSLGGNTEAFF.

The chain carries TRBV27 and TRBJ2-1; TRBD2 agrees at 7 bases. Germline V gene lookup returns CDR1 MNHEY and CDR2 SMNVEV (reference sequence). The CDR3 has 14 amino acids. J was trimmed by 7 bases and V by 3 bases; bases with no gene match: 6. In DNA form, the CDR3 reads TGTGCCAGCAGTTTGGTTGGGCGGGGGAATGAGCAGTTCTTC. This codes for CASSLVGRGNEQFF.

Only one count was recorded for this clone. The V and J genes are TRBV10-2 and TRBJ1-1; D is undetermined. V was shortened by 7 bases and J by 5 bases, with 11 bases between the two germline ends. CDR1 is WSHSY, CDR2 SAAADI, per germline. This CDR3 spans 12 amino acids. DNA for the CDR3: TGCGCCAGCACCGGGGAAGGAACTGAAGCTTTCTTT. It encodes CASTGEGTEAFF.

The V call is TRBV28, the J call TRBJ2-7; the D is unclear. CDR1 is MDHEN and CDR2 is SYDVKM in the germline V gene. The CDR3 has 13 amino acids. V was pared by 7 bases and J by 9 bases, with 19 bases between. The CDR3 nucleotides are TGTGCCAGCACAGAGACACGGACCCTCGGGCAGTACTTC. Translated: CASTETRTLGQYF.

The rearrangement joins TRBV15 to TRBJ2-7; tentatively, D is TRBD2 (5 bases). The length of the CDR3 is 15 residues. V lost 0 bases and J 2 bases, leaving 11 bases between the germline ends. The germline CDR1 and CDR2 sequences are LNHNV and YYDKDF (reference sequence). Here the CDR3 reads CATSRDFAGAYEQYF. CDR3 DNA: TGTGCCACCAGCAGAGATTTCGCCGGGGCCTACGAGCAGTACTTC.